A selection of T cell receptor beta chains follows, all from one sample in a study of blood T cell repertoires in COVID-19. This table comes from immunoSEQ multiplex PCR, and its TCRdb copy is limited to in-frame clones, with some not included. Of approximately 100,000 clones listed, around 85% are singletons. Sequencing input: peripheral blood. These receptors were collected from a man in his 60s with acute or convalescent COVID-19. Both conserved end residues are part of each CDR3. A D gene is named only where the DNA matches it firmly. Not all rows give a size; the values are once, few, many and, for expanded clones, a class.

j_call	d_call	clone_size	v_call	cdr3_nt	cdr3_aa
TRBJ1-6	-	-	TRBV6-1	TGTGCCAGCAGTGACGCGGGGAGCTCCTATAATTCACCCCTCCACTTT	CASSDAGSSYNSPLHF
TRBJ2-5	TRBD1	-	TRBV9	TGTGCCAGCAGTTCCTCAGGGGGCCCGCAAGAGACCCAGTACTTC	CASSSSGGPQETQYF
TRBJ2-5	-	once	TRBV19	TGTGCCAGTAGTTTCACCGGAACTACGGGGACCCAGTACTTC	CASSFTGTTGTQYF
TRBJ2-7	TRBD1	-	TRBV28	TGTGCCAGCAGTTTAAGTCGGGACAGGGCTTTCTACGAGCAGTACTTC	CASSLSRDRAFYEQYF
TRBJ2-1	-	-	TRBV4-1	TGCGCCAGCAGCCAAGATGGGTCGGGGATCGGTGAGCAGTTCTTC	CASSQDGSGIGEQFF
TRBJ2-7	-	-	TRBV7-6	TGTGCCAGCAGCTTAGGGTTCAAGACTACTAGCCGCGAGCAGTACTTC	CASSLGFKTTSREQYF
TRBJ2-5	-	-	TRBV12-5	TGTGCTAGTGGTTTGCAGGGTAGGGCAGAGACCCAGTACTTC	CASGLQGRAETQYF
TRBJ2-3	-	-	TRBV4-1	TGCGCCAGCAGCCAAATTCTGACTAAATCGGGTACGCAGTATTTT	CASSQILTKSGTQYF
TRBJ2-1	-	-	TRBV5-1	TGCGCCAGCAGCTTGGCCGGGGGTGCCGCCTACAATGAGCAGTTCTTC	CASSLAGGAAYNEQFF
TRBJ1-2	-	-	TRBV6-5	TGTGCCAGCAGTAATCCCCAGGGCTACACCTTC	CASSNPQGYTF
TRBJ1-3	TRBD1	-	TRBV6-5	TGTGCCAGCAGTTTTGGGACAGGGCGCGGAAACACCATATATTTT	CASSFGTGRGNTIYF
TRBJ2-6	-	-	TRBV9	TGTGCCAGCAGCGTAGAGGGGTCTGGGGCCAACGTCCTGACTTTC	CASSVEGSGANVLTF
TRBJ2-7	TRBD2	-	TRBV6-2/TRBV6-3	TGTGCCAGCAGTTACCCTACTTTAAGACTAGCGGGAGTCTACGAGCAGTACTTC	CASSYPTLRLAGVYEQYF
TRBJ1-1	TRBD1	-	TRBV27	TGTGCCAGCAGTAAATGGGACAGGGTCACGGAAGCTTTCTTT	CASSKWDRVTEAFF
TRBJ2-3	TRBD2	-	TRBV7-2	TGTGCCAGCAGCTTGAGCGGGGGCCCGCAGGGTACGCAGTATTTT	CASSLSGGPQGTQYF
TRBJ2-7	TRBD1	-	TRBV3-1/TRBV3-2	TGTGCCAGCAGCCAGACTCAGGGGGCAGGGTACGAGCAGTACTTC	CASSQTQGAGYEQYF
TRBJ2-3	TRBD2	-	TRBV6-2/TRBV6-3	TGTGCCAGCAGTTCAAGTCGACTAGCGGGTAATACGCAGTATTTT	CASSSSRLAGNTQYF
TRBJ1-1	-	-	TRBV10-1	TGCGCCAGCAGTGAGAGGGGGGGGGACACTGAAGCTTTCTTT	CASSERGGDTEAFF
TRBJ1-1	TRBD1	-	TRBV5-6	TGTGCCAGCAGCTTGGAACCCCAATTGATGACAGGGTGGTACACTGAAGCTTTCTTT	CASSLEPQLMTGWYTEAFF
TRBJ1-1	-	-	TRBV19	TGTGCCAGTAGTATTACAGCAAAGAACACTGAAGCTTTCTTT	CASSITAKNTEAFF
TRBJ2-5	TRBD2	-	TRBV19	TGTGCCAGTAGTACCAGGACTAGCGGGGGGTTCATCGGAGAGACCCAGTACTTC	CASSTRTSGGFIGETQYF
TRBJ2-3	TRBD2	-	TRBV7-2	TGTGCCAGCAGCCAGGGACTAGCGGCGGATACGCAGTATTTT	CASSQGLAADTQYF
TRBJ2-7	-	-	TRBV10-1	TGCGCCAGCAGTGAGTCGACCGGGTACGAGCAGTACTTC	CASSESTGYEQYF
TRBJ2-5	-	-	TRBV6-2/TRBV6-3	TGTGCCAGCAGCCAATCCCGGACCCAGTACTTC	CASSQSRTQYF
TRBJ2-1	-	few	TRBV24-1	TGTGCCACCAGTGGGCGGCGGACCTACAATGAGCAGTTCTTC	CATSGRRTYNEQFF
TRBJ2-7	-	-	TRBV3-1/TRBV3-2	TGTGCCAGCAGCCTGGCCGGTGCGCGGGGGCTAACCTACGAGCAGTACTTC	CASSLAGARGLTYEQYF
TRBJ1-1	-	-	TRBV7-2	TGTGCCAGCAGCTTATTCAGGGGGAACACTGAAGCTTTCTTT	CASSLFRGNTEAFF
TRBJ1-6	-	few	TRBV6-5	TGTGCCAGCAGTTACGCGGGTGGGATGCGAGGTTCACCCCTCCACTTT	CASSYAGGMRGSPLHF
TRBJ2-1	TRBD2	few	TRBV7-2	TGTGCCAGCAGCTTCACCCGACTAGCGGGTGGCTCCTACAATGAGCAGTTCTTC	CASSFTRLAGGSYNEQFF
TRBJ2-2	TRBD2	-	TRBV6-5	TGTGCCAGCAGAGGGGCGTCGCGGGGGGCCGGGGAGCTGTTTTTT	CASRGASRGAGELFF
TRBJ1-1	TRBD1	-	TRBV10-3	TGTGCCATCAGGGACCGACAGGGTGAAGCTTTCTTT	CAIRDRQGEAFF
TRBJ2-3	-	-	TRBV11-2	TGTGCCAGCAGCTTACTATCGCGAGGAGATACGCAGTATTTT	CASSLLSRGDTQYF
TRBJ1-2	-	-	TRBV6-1	TGTGCCAGCAGTGAAGCTGGACAGATTGGGCGATATGGCTACACCTTC	CASSEAGQIGRYGYTF
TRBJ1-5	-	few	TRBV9	TGTGCCAGCAGCGTAGGGGGGGTCAATCAGCCCCAGCATTTT	CASSVGGVNQPQHF
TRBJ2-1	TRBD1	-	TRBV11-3	TGTGCCAGCAGCCAAGTGCAGGGGGCGAATGAGCAGTTCTTC	CASSQVQGANEQFF
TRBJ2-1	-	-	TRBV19	TGTGCCAGCGGGGAAAATGAGCAGTTCTTC	CASGENEQFF
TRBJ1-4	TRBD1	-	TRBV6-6	TGTGCCAGCGTCAGGGGGGAAGGTGAAAAACTGTTTTTT	CASVRGEGEKLFF
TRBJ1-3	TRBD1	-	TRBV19	TGTGCCAGTAGTACCCTTCACAGGGGCCTGGCCGGAAACACCATATATTTT	CASSTLHRGLAGNTIYF
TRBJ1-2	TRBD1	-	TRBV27	TGTGCCAGCAGTCCCCAGGGGGCCAGTGGCTACACCTTC	CASSPQGASGYTF
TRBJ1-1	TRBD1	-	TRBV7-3	TGTGCCAGCAGCTTACGTGGGACAGGGGGCGCGGGCACTGAAGCTTTCTTT	CASSLRGTGGAGTEAFF